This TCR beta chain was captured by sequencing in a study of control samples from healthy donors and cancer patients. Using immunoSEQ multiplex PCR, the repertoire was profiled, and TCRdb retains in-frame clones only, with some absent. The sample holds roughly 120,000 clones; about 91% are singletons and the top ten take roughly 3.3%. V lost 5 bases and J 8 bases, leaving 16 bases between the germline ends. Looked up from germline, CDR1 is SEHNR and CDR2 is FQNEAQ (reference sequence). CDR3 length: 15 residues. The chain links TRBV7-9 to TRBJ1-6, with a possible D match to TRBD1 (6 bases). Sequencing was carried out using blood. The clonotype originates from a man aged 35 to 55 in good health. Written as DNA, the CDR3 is TGTGCCAGCAGCCTGGGGGGCTTTAGGGATTCACCCCTCCACTTT. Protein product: CASSLGGFRDSPLHF.